Shown below are 29 T cell receptor beta chains from a single sample sequenced in a study of OX40 agonist ivuxolimab in advanced cancers. TCRdb keeps only in-frame clones here, not all; method: immunoSEQ multiplex PCR. Of 35,000 to 45,000 clones listed, around 93% are singletons. Sample: CD4+ or CD8+ T cells sorted from blood, taken in a trial of the OX40 agonist ivuxolimab. The receptors stem from an adult with an advanced solid tumor such as melanoma, head and neck, liver or kidney cancer.

CDR3 DNA sequence: TGTGCCACCCTGGGACAGGGAGGGTACTCTGGGGCCAACGTCCTGACTTTC. This encodes CATLGQGGYSGANVLTF. This chain connects TRBV7-9 to TRBJ2-6; TRBD1 agrees at 9 bases. J gave up 0 bases and V 10 bases, and 10 bases lay outside the gene matches. Per germline, CDR1 SEHNR and CDR2 FQNEAQ (reference sequence). This CDR3 has 17 amino acids.

In its sample, this clone was seen a few times. The rearrangement links TRBV4-3 to TRBJ1-1, with D perhaps matching TRBD1 (6 bases). This CDR3 spans 14 amino acids. Germline CDR1 and CDR2: LGHNA and YSLEER. The V gene lost 2 bases and the J gene lost 5 bases, with 12 bases spanning the gap. The CDR3 loop is CASSQWGARTEAFF. The CDR3 DNA is TGCGCCAGCAGCCAATGGGGGGCGCGGACTGAAGCTTTCTTT.

This clone was seen a single time. The V and J genes are TRBV2 and TRBJ2-6; D is unclear. Trimming took off 7 bases at V and 0 bases at J, with 7 bases between the two ends. This CDR3 is built from 14 residues. Per germline, CDR1 SNHLY and CDR2 FYNNEI. Written as DNA, the CDR3 is TGTGCCAGCATGGAAGGCTCTGGGGCCAACGTCCTGACTTTC. Translation gives CASMEGSGANVLTF.

The chain recombines TRBV7-9 with TRBJ2-1; 16 bases line up with TRBD2. There are 18 residues in the CDR3. Germline CDR1 reads SEHNR; CDR2 reads FQNEAQ (reference sequence). Trimming at V came to 4 bases and at J to 0 bases, leaving 3 bases not matched to a gene. The DNA of the CDR3 is TGTGCCAGCAGCTCGGGACTAGCGGGAGGGAACTCCTACAATGAGCAGTTCTTC. Protein: CASSSGLAGGNSYNEQFF.

The genes are TRBV5-4 and TRBJ2-7; D is unresolved. Germline assignment: CDR1 SGHNT and CDR2 YYREEE (reference sequence). This CDR3 region has 14 residues. V was pared by 4 bases and J by 1 base, with 12 bases between. The CDR3 DNA follows: TGTGCCAGCAGCGAGCCCGGAATTTCCTACGAGCAGTACTTC. As protein: CASSEPGISYEQYF.

The V gene is TRBV29-1, the J gene TRBJ2-5; D could derive from TRBD1 or TRBD2 (5 bases each). V lost 6 bases to trimming and J lost 3 bases, with 20 bases between them. This CDR3 is 15 amino acids long. Germline-derived CDR1 and CDR2 are SQVTM and ANQGSEA. The DNA for the CDR3 is TGCAGCGTAACTAATGCGGATCGAGGGGAAGAGACCCAGTACTTC. Translated, it gives CSVTNADRGEETQYF.

The chain is built from TRBV4-3 and TRBJ2-2; either TRBD1 or TRBD2 may fit D (5 bases each). There are 17 residues in the CDR3. From germline, CDR1 is LGHNA and CDR2 YSLEER. V was cut by 3 bases and J by 0 bases, with 14 bases left in between. CDR3 region: CASSQDPGPTNTGELFF. CDR3 sequence (DNA): TGCGCCAGCAGCCAGGACCCGGGACCGACGAACACCGGGGAGCTGTTTTTT.

This sequence joins TRBV15 and TRBJ2-7; 9 nucleotides line up with TRBD2. Germline lookup yields CDR1 LNHNV and CDR2 YYDKDF (reference sequence). V trimming: 8 bases; J trimming: 2 bases; junction bases outside the gene matches: 13. The CDR3 sequence is 16 residues long. CDR3 region: CATVQSTSGRTYEQYF. CDR3 bases: TGTGCCACCGTGCAGTCGACTAGCGGAAGGACCTACGAGCAGTACTTC.

The chain links TRBV11-2 to TRBJ2-7; the match to TRBD2 covers 8 bases. The CDR3 sequence is 13 residues long. V was clipped by 6 bases and J by 6 bases; unmatched bases: 7. Germline V gene sequence: CDR1 SGHAT, CDR2 FQNNGV. The CDR3 sequence is CASRTSARTEQYF. The CDR3 DNA follows: TGTGCCAGCAGGACTAGCGCCCGTACCGAGCAGTACTTC. Filled out from reference TRBV11-2 and TRBJ2-7, the complete variable domain reads EAGVAQSPRYKIIEKRQSVAFWCNPISGHATLYWYQQILGQGPKLLIQFQNNGVVDDSQLPKDRFSAERLKGVDSTLKIQPAKLEDSAVYLCASRTSARTEQYFGPGTRLTVT.

This clone occurred once. The V and J genes are TRBV5-6 and TRBJ1-1; perhaps TRBD1 as D (5 bases). The CDR3 has 15 residues. Trimming removed 2 bases from V and 0 bases from J, with 11 bases in between. Germline assignment: CDR1 SGHDT and CDR2 YYEEEE. The CDR3 sequence: CASSFGREVNTEAFF. CDR3 DNA: TGTGCCAGCAGCTTTGGCAGGGAGGTGAACACTGAAGCTTTCTTT.

The chain links TRBV6-1 to TRBJ2-5, with D possibly being TRBD2 (5 bases). Trimming left V 5 bases short and J 2 bases short, with 15 bases between. Germline CDR1 is MNHNS and CDR2 is SASEGT. CDR3 length equals 15 residues. The CDR3 DNA follows: TGTGCCAGCAGTCAACCTGAAACGGGACAAGAGACCCAGTACTTC. This translates into CASSQPETGQETQYF.

The chain combines TRBV6-5 with TRBJ2-5; 14 positions agree with TRBD2. This CDR3 has 15 amino acids. V gave up 5 bases and J gave up 6 bases; unmatched junction bases: 5. In germline, CDR1 is MNHEY, CDR2 SVGAGI. The DNA for the CDR3 is TGTGCCAGCAGTAGACTAGCGGGAGGGCCAAAGACCCAGTACTTC. It encodes CASSRLAGGPKTQYF.

The chain employs TRBV27 and TRBJ2-3; TRBD2 matches 11 bases. V was clipped by 3 bases and J by 3 bases; unmatched bases: 5. The CDR3 totals 16 residues. CDR1 is MNHEY and CDR2 is SMNVEV in the germline V gene (reference sequence). The CDR3 loop is CASSLFSGRATDTQYF. The CDR3 coding sequence is TGTGCCAGCAGTTTGTTTAGCGGGAGGGCGACAGATACGCAGTATTTT.

This chain joins TRBV15 and TRBJ2-3; D is ambiguous. The V end was cut by 3 bases, the J end by 4 bases, with 14 bases between. CDR3 length equals 15 residues. Germline assignment: CDR1 LNHNV and CDR2 YYDKDF (reference sequence). The CDR3 coding sequence is TGTGCCACCAGCAGCACGTCGGAGAACCCAGATACGCAGTATTTT. It codes for CATSSTSENPDTQYF.

The chain links TRBV27 to TRBJ1-2, with D perhaps matching TRBD1 (6 bases). CDR1 is MNHEY, CDR2 SMNVEV, per germline (reference sequence). Trimming took off 2 bases at V and 7 bases at J, with 17 bases between the two ends. The CDR3 loop spans 15 amino acids. This chain's CDR3 is CASSLKPEGGTGYTF. The CDR3 DNA follows: TGTGCCAGCAGTTTAAAGCCTGAAGGGGGGACTGGCTACACCTTC.

The rearrangement links TRBV2 to TRBJ1-1; D perhaps matches TRBD1 (5 bases). V lost 4 bases, J lost 3 bases, and 15 bases lay in between. This CDR3 contains 15 residues. Germline V gene sequence: CDR1 SNHLY, CDR2 FYNNEI. The CDR3 sequence: CASSVPSGGYTEAFF. Here the CDR3 DNA reads TGTGCCAGCAGTGTCCCGTCGGGGGGGTACACTGAAGCTTTCTTT. Full variable domain (outside the CDR3, taken from reference TRBV2 and TRBJ1-1): EPEVTQTPSHQVTQMGQEVILRCVPISNHLYFYWYRQILGQKVEFLVSFYNNEISEKSEIFDDQFSVERPDGSNFTLKIRSTKLEDSAMYFCASSVPSGGYTEAFFGQGTRLTVV.

V is TRBV29-1 and J is TRBJ2-1; D unresolved. V lost 6 bases to trimming and J lost 3 bases, with 9 bases between them. The CDR3 length is 12 residues. Germline V gene lookup returns CDR1 SQVTM and CDR2 ANQGSEA. As DNA, the CDR3 is TGCAGCGTCCCGGGCCTCTACAATGAGCAGTTCTTC. This encodes CSVPGLYNEQFF.

The V gene is TRBV5-1, the J gene TRBJ2-1; 8 bases line up with TRBD2. This CDR3 is 16 amino acids long. Germline CDR1 is SGHRS and CDR2 is YFSETQ. The ends lost 3 bases at V and 6 bases at J; junction bases unmatched: 11. CDR3 loop: CASSWVSGSIANEQFF. CDR3 nucleotide sequence: TGCGCCAGCAGCTGGGTGAGCGGGAGCATCGCCAATGAGCAGTTCTTC.

The chain recombines TRBV10-3 with TRBJ2-2; possibly TRBD2 for D (5 bases). Germline lookup yields CDR1 ENHRY and CDR2 SYGVKD. This CDR3 spans 16 amino acids. Trimming pared 3 bases from V and 9 bases from J, leaving 20 bases between. The CDR3 nucleotides are TGTGCCATCAGTGACGAGTCAGACGAGGGCCGCTGGGAGCTGTTTTTT. This translates into CAISDESDEGRWELFF.

The chain links TRBV6-1 to TRBJ2-7; 12 bases agree with TRBD2. Germline V gene sequence: CDR1 MNHNS, CDR2 SASEGT. The ends lost 3 bases at V and 0 bases at J; junction bases unmatched: 6. This CDR3 has 17 amino acids. CDR3 nucleotide sequence: TGTGCCAGCAGTGACTGGACTAGCGGGAAAAGCTCCTACGAGCAGTACTTC. Protein: CASSDWTSGKSSYEQYF.

The chain couples TRBV19 to TRBJ2-5; TRBD1 agrees at 9 bases. The germline CDR1 and CDR2 sequences are LNHDA and SQIVND (reference sequence). Trimming removed 4 bases from V and 4 bases from J; junction bases left unmatched: 4. The CDR3 totals 14 residues. CDR3 coding DNA: TGTGCCAGTAGTACTCAGACAGGGGGAGAGACCCAGTACTTC. Its protein product is CASSTQTGGETQYF.

In its sample, this clone was seen once. The J gene is TRBJ1-5, the V gene TRBV19; D is unresolved. Germline CDR1 reads LNHDA; CDR2 reads SQIVND (reference sequence). The CDR3 consists of 13 residues. V was trimmed by 5 bases and J by 5 bases, leaving 10 bases between them. DNA of the CDR3: TGTGCCAGTAGTTGGGGTTTCTATCAGCCCCAGCATTTT. It specifies CASSWGFYQPQHF.

V usage is TRBV30 and J usage is TRBJ2-7, with D possibly matching TRBD2 (6 bases). Trimming pared 4 bases from V and 7 bases from J, leaving 17 bases between. This CDR3 region has 13 residues. Germline V gene data show CDR1 as GTSNPN and CDR2 as SVGIG (reference sequence). This chain's CDR3 is CAWTGTSTREQYF. DNA for the CDR3: TGTGCCTGGACAGGGACTTCAACTAGGGAGCAGTACTTC. The variable domain in full, with the rest retrieved from reference TRBV30 and TRBJ2-7, is SQTIHQWPATLVQPVGSPLSLECTVEGTSNPNLYWYRQAAGRGLQLLFYSVGIGQISSEVPQNLSASRPQDRQFILSSKKLLLSDSGFYLCAWTGTSTREQYFGPGTRLTVT.

This clone was detected only a few times. This chain uses TRBV25-1 with TRBJ1-4, with TRBD1 as a possible D gene (6 bases). The germline V and J ends were trimmed by 5 bases and 1 base, with 14 bases remaining between them. The CDR3 has 16 residues. Germline V gives CDR1 MGHDK, CDR2 SYGVNS. The CDR3 DNA reads as TGTGCCAGCAGTACTTTATTGGACAGAACTAATGAAAAACTGTTTTTT. Translated: CASSTLLDRTNEKLFF. Full variable domain (remainder filled in from reference TRBV25-1 and TRBJ1-4): EADIYQTPRYLVIGTGKKITLECSQTMGHDKMYWYQQDPGMELHLIHYSYGVNSTEKGDLSSESTVSRIRTEHFPLTLESARPSHTSQYLCASSTLLDRTNEKLFFGSGTQLSVL.

The chain has TRBV7-2 and TRBJ2-1, with D possibly called TRBD1 or TRBD2 (5 bases each). The CDR3 runs to 15 residues. CDR1 and CDR2 (germline): SGHTA, FQGNSA. Trimming left V 5 bases short and J 2 bases short, with 13 bases between. The CDR3 DNA follows: TGTGCCAGCAGCCCCGGGACCGCGACCTACAATGAGCAGTTCTTC. It specifies CASSPGTATYNEQFF.

The chain employs TRBV6-5 and TRBJ1-2, with 8 bases lining up with TRBD1. Trimming removed 2 bases from V and 6 bases from J; junction bases left unmatched: 8. Germline V gene data show CDR1 as MNHEY and CDR2 as SVGAGI. The CDR3 sequence is 15 residues long. The CDR3 coding sequence is TGTGCCAGCAGTTACACACGGACAGGGCGCCATGGCTACACCTTC. This sequence encodes CASSYTRTGRHGYTF.

The rearrangement uses TRBV7-8 and TRBJ1-2; D not certain. Per the germline V gene, CDR1 is SGHVS and CDR2 is FQNEAQ. V was trimmed by 2 bases and J by 9 bases, leaving 13 bases between them. The CDR3 runs 13 residues. The chain's CDR3 is CASSLMTEYSYTF. The CDR3 coding sequence is TGTGCCAGCAGCTTAATGACGGAGTATAGCTACACCTTC.

The chain recombines TRBV7-8 with TRBJ2-1; 8 bases are a match to TRBD1. The junction had 10 bases not matched to a gene; V was cut back by 5 bases and J by 1 base. The CDR3 runs 17 residues. Germline assignment: CDR1 SGHVS and CDR2 FQNEAQ. CDR3 in DNA: TGTGCCAGCAGCCTCGGGGACAGGCTCGAATCCTACAATGAGCAGTTCTTC. Residues: CASSLGDRLESYNEQFF.

This chain connects TRBV28 to TRBJ2-5, with 8 bases lining up with TRBD2. The CDR3 runs to 15 residues. Germline CDR1 and CDR2: MDHEN and SYDVKM. V dropped 6 bases and J dropped 5; count of bases not matched to a gene: 11. CDR3 coding DNA: TGTGCCAGCAGCCCCCCATCCGGGAGGGGGGAGACCCAGTACTTC. Translating it yields CASSPPSGRGETQYF.